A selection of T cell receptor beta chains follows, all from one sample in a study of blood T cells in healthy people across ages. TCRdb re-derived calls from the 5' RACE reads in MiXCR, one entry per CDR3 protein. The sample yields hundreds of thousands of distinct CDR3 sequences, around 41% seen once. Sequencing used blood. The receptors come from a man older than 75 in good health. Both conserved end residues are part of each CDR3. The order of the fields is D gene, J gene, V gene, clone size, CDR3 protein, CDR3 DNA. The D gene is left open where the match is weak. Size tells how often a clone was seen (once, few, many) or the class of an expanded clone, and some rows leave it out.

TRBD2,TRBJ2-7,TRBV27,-,CASSLASGGTYEQYF,TGTGCCAGCAGTTTGGCCAGCGGGGGTACCTACGAGCAGTACTTC
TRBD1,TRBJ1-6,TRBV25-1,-,CASSESRQGGNSPLHF,TGTGCCAGCAGTGAATCCCGACAGGGAGGAAATTCACCCCTCCACTTT
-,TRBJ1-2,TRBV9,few,CASSVGSTRSYGYTF,TGTGCCAGCAGCGTAGGAAGTACCCGGTCCTATGGCTACACCTTC
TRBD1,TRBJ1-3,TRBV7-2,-,CASSLGPQGAGNTIYF,TGTGCCAGCAGCTTGGGCCCACAGGGGGCTGGAAACACCATATATTTT
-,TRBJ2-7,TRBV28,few,CASSSQGRYYEQYF,TGTGCCAGCAGTTCCCAAGGAAGATACTACGAGCAGTACTTC
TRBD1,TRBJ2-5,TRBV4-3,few,CASSQDRADRALDEQYF,TGCGCCAGCAGCCAAGATCGGGCGGACAGGGCATTGGATGAGCAGTACTTC
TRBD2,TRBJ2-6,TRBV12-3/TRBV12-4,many,CASSPGLAGVSGANVLTF,TGTGCCAGCAGTCCCGGACTAGCGGGGGTCTCTGGGGCCAACGTCCTGACTTTC
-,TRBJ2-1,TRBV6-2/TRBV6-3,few,CASTILHAGSSYNEQFF,TGTGCCAGCACCATCCTACACGCGGGGAGCTCCTACAATGAGCAGTTCTTC
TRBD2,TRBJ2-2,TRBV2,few,CASKETSGNTGELFF,TGTGCCAGCAAAGAGACTAGCGGAAACACCGGGGAGCTGTTTTTT
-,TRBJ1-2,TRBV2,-,CASRAPGCGYTF,TGTGCCAGCAGGGCCCCAGGGTGTGGCTACACCTTC
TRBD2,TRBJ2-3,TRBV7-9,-,CASSPEAGRTDTQYF,TGTGCCAGCAGCCCCGAAGCGGGACGCACAGATACGCAGTATTTT
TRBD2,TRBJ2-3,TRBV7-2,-,CASSLQRGSSDTQYF,TGTGCCAGCAGCTTACAGCGGGGGTCGTCAGATACGCAGTATTTT
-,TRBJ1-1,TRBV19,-,CASSMGRGTQNTEAFF,TGTGCCAGTAGTATGGGCCGAGGGACGCAGAACACTGAAGCTTTCTTT
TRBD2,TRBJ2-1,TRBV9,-,CASSVAPRTSGPPGNEQFF,TGTGCCAGCAGCGTAGCGCCTCGGACTAGCGGCCCTCCAGGGAATGAGCAGTTCTTC
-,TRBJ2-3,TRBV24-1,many,CATSDRDSTDTQYF,TGTGCCACCTCCGACAGGGACTCCACAGATACGCAGTATTTT
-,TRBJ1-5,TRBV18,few,CASSQTEAGNQPQHF,TGTGCCAGCTCACAGACAGAGGCCGGCAATCAGCCCCAGCATTTT
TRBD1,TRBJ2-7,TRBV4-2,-,CASSSPDRGNEQYF,TGTGCCAGCAGCTCCCCGGACAGGGGGAATGAGCAGTACTTC
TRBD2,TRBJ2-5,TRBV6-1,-,CASIPAGGPGETQYF,TGTGCCAGCATACCAGCGGGAGGGCCCGGAGAGACCCAGTACTTC
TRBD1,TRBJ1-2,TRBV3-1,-,CASSQPQGGSTF,TGTGCCAGCAGCCAGCCGCAGGGGGGAAGCACCTTC
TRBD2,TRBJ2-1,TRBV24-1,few,CATSVRGLAGVDEQFF,TGTGCCACCAGTGTCCGGGGACTAGCGGGAGTCGATGAGCAGTTCTTC
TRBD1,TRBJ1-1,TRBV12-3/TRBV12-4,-,CASSPRGGGLNTEAFF,TGTGCCAGCAGTCCCCGGGGAGGGGGCTTGAACACTGAAGCTTTCTTT
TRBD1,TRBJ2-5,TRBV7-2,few,CASSLAGYRGSETQYF,TGTGCCAGCAGCTTAGCAGGGTACAGGGGGTCAGAGACCCAGTACTTC
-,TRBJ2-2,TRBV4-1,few,CASRESPTGELFF,TGCGCCAGCCGAGAAAGCCCCACCGGGGAGCTGTTTTTT
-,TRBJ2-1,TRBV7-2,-,CASSLRGLTASYNEQFF,TGTGCCAGCAGCCTTCGAGGTCTCACCGCTTCCTACAATGAGCAGTTCTTC
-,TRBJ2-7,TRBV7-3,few,CASSPGLPLEQYF,TGTGCCAGCAGCCCGGGACTGCCTTTGGAGCAGTACTTC
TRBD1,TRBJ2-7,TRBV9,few,CASSPRGQDSYNEQYF,TGTGCCAGCAGCCCCCGAGGACAGGACTCCTACAATGAGCAGTACTTC
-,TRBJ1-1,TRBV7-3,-,CASSPPGQKAFF,TGTGCCAGCAGCCCCCCGGGGCAGAAAGCTTTCTTT
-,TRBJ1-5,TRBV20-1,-,CSARGYSNQPQHF,TGCAGTGCTAGAGGATATAGCAATCAGCCCCAGCATTTT
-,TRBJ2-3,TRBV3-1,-,CASSQWGNSDTQYF,TGTGCCAGCAGCCAGTGGGGTAATTCAGATACGCAGTATTTT
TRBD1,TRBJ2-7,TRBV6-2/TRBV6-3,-,CASSPMGQGAHEQYF,TGTGCCAGCAGTCCGATGGGACAGGGGGCCCACGAGCAGTACTTC
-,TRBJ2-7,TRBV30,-,CAWRRGRDEQYF,TGTGCCTGGAGGAGGGGCCGAGACGAGCAGTACTTC
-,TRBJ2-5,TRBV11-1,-,CASSLSRGGQETQYF,TGTGCCAGCAGCTTAAGTCGGGGAGGACAAGAGACCCAGTACTTC
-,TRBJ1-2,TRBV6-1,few,CASSEAGRETYTF,TGTGCCAGCAGTGAAGCGGGAAGGGAAACCTACACCTTC
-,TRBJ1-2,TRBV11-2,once,CASSFAGYGYTF,TGTGCCAGCAGCTTCGCGGGTTATGGCTACACCTTC
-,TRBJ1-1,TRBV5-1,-,CASSLGGQSNTEAFF,TGCGCCAGCAGCTTGGGGGGACAATCGAACACTGAAGCTTTCTTT
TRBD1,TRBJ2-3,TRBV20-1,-,CSASGTGSTDTQYF,TGCAGTGCTTCCGGGACAGGGTCCACAGATACGCAGTATTTT
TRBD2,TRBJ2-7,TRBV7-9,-,CASSSGTSRIGNEQYF,TGTGCCAGCAGCTCCGGGACTAGCAGGATAGGTAACGAGCAGTACTTC
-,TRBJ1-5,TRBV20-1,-,CSAGGVRGRRGQPQHF,TGCAGTGCTGGGGGAGTCAGGGGCCGGCGGGGTCAGCCCCAGCATTTT
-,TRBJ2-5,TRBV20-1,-,CSAPTRSSTQYF,TGCAGTGCCCCGACTAGATCGTCGACCCAGTACTTC
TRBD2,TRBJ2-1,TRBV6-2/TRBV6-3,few,CASSKHSSGGRNEQFF,TGTGCCAGCAGCAAACATTCTAGCGGGGGGAGAAATGAGCAGTTCTTC
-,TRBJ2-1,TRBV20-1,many,CSAKHLQGREQFF,TGCAGTGCTAAACATCTTCAGGGGCGTGAGCAGTTCTTC
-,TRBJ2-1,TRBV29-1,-,CSVGQVSNEQFF,TGCAGCGTTGGTCAGGTTAGCAATGAGCAGTTCTTC
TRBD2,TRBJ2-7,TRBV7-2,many,CASSLQSGIRSIEQYF,TGTGCCAGCAGCTTACAGAGCGGGATCCGTTCTATTGAGCAGTACTTC
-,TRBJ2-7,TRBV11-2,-,CASSLHGLDNEQYF,TGTGCCAGCAGCTTACACGGGCTGGACAATGAGCAGTACTTC